A single sample gave rise to the 24 T cell receptor beta chains below, sequenced in a study of Graves' ophthalmopathy and Graves' hyperthyroidism. Amplification targeted the TCR beta CDR3 regions, with RNA transcripts as the source material. Second-round multiplex PCR followed a first-round RT-PCR using HTBI primers. A single record per CDR3 protein comes from TCRdb applying MiXCR to the multiplex PCR reads. The table records roughly 700,000 distinct CDR3 sequences, 40% of them present only once. Sequencing was done on a sample of peripheral blood. The source of these receptors is an adult man with Graves' ophthalmopathy.

This clonotype was picked up one time. The rearrangement joins TRBV11-1 to TRBJ1-2; 10 bases map to TRBD1. The CDR3 extends over 16 amino acids. V lost 4 bases to trimming and J lost 7 bases; unmatched junction nucleotides: 12. Germline CDR1 is SGHAT and CDR2 is FQDESV (reference sequence). As DNA, the CDR3 is TGTGCCAGCAGCTCCGAGACAGGGGGCGGAGACTCTGGCTACACCTTC. This sequence encodes CASSSETGGGDSGYTF.

A single count supports this clonotype. A read error may explain this, as a much larger clone is one base away. This sequence joins TRBV10-3 and TRBJ2-5; D might be TRBD1 (6 bases). Germline V gives CDR1 ENHRY, CDR2 SYGVKD. V shed 3 bases and J shed 0 bases, with 14 bases lying between them. This CDR3 has 16 residues. DNA for the CDR3: TGTGCCATCAGTGACACAGCCACAGGGAACCAAGAGACCCAGTACTTC. Its protein product is CAISDTATGNQETQYF.

As to this clonotype: A read error may be the cause here, since a much bigger clone is one base away. The CDR3 reads CSATRDRGDYGYTF. The CDR3 DNA sequence: TGCAGTGCTACCCGGGACAGGGGGGACTATGGCTACACCTTC. This rearrangement joins TRBV20-1 to TRBJ1-2; 11 positions agree with TRBD1. The J segment lost 3 bases and the V segment lost 4 bases, leaving 4 bases of the junction unmatched. Germline loops: CDR1 DFQATT, CDR2 SNEGSKA (reference sequence). This CDR3 region has 14 residues.

To note about this clonotype: Mismatch with germline at one junction end may stem from a read error. CDR3 nucleotide sequence: TGTGCCAGCAGTAACAGCGGCAATCAGTCCCAGCATTTT. Protein: CASSNSGNQSQHF. V gene TRBV7-9 combines with J gene TRBJ1-5; unclear D gene. The CDR3 covers 13 residues. Germline V gives CDR1 SEHNR, CDR2 FQNEAQ (reference sequence).

This clonotype was seen more than once but under ten times. The genes are TRBV6-4 and TRBJ1-2; 11 positions agree with TRBD1. This CDR3 has 14 amino acids. From germline, CDR1 is MRHNA and CDR2 SNTAGT. After removal of 6 bases from V and 6 bases from J, the junction contained 6 bases not matched to a gene. In DNA, the CDR3 is TGTGCCAGCAGGGACAGGGGGCGTATCGATGGCTACACCTTC. Residues: CASRDRGRIDGYTF.

This sequence joins TRBV24-1 and TRBJ2-2; D perhaps matches TRBD1 (6 bases). V was cut by 3 bases and J by 9 bases, with 10 bases left in between. Germline CDR1 and CDR2: KGHDR and SFDVKD. The CDR3 extends over 13 amino acids. CDR3 loop: CATSDPGGRELFF. The CDR3 DNA reads as TGTGCCACCAGTGATCCTGGGGGCCGGGAGCTGTTTTTT.

The V and J genes are TRBV15 and TRBJ1-5; no definite D call. The CDR3 has 14 amino acids. From germline, CDR1 is LNHNV and CDR2 YYDKDF (reference sequence). V lost 5 bases, J lost 0 bases, and 8 bases lay in between. CDR3: CATSGYNSNQPQHF. DNA of the CDR3: TGTGCCACCAGCGGGTATAATAGCAATCAGCCCCAGCATTTT. The full variable domain, rest sourced from reference TRBV15 and TRBJ1-5, is DAMVIQNPRYQVTQFGKPVTLSCSQTLNHNVMYWYQQKSSQAPKLLFHYYDKDFNNEADTPDNFQSRRPNTSFCFLDIRSPGLGDTAMYLCATSGYNSNQPQHFGDGTRLSIL.

CDR3 amino acids: CASSSRTGTNTEAFF. In nucleotides, the CDR3 is TGTGCCAGCAGCTCTCGGACAGGAACGAACACTGAAGCTTTCTTT. The chain links TRBV7-3 to TRBJ1-1; 7 bases agree with TRBD1. The CDR3 is 15 residues long. J gave up 1 base and V 4 bases, and 6 bases lay outside the gene matches. Germline CDR1 and CDR2: SGHTA and FQGTGA.

This clonotype was counted between two and nine times. The chain recombines TRBV20-1 with TRBJ2-7, with 7 nucleotides matching TRBD2. This CDR3 is built from 11 residues. Trimming cost V 7 bases and J 2 bases; bases outside gene matches: 2. The germline gives CDR1 DFQATT, CDR2 SNEGSKA (reference sequence). The CDR3, as DNA: TGCAGTGGCAGCGGGACCTACGAGCAGTACTTC. Protein product: CSGSGTYEQYF.

This clonotype has a handful of counts. The J gene is TRBJ1-1, the V gene TRBV2; maybe TRBD1 (6 bases). CDR3 length: 18 amino acids. Between the trimmed V and J ends, which lost 6 bases and 0 bases, there was a span of 23 bases. Germline CDR1 SNHLY, CDR2 FYNNEI. The CDR3 DNA sequence: TGTGCCAGCAGCGCGGAGACAGGCATTGGGTCGGTGAACACTGAAGCTTTCTTT. Its protein product is CASSAETGIGSVNTEAFF.

There are many counts of this clonotype. The chain carries TRBV15 and TRBJ1-2; D call uncertain. Germline V CDR1 and CDR2: LNHNV, YYDKDF (reference sequence). The germline V and J ends were trimmed by 3 bases and 4 bases, with 12 bases remaining between them. The CDR3 runs 14 residues. The CDR3 sequence: CATSSDTVVYGYTF. The CDR3 DNA reads TGTGCCACCAGCAGTGACACTGTAGTCTATGGCTACACCTTC.

This clonotype has just one count. V gene TRBV25-1 combines with J gene TRBJ1-6, with 7 bases aligning to TRBD1. The V gene end was trimmed by 10 bases and the J gene end by 10 bases; junction bases not matched to a gene: 10. This CDR3 has 13 residues. Germline V gives CDR1 MGHDK, CDR2 SYGVNS. The CDR3 DNA reads as TGTGCCAACACGAACAGGGGCCCATCACCCCTCCACTTT. It is translated as CANTNRGPSPLHF.

This clonotype was counted between two and nine times. The chain is built from TRBV2 and TRBJ2-7, with D perhaps TRBD1 (7 bases). This CDR3 is 13 amino acids long. The germline V gene encodes CDR1 SNHLY and CDR2 FYNNEI. The V gene lost 4 bases and the J gene lost 6 bases, with 13 bases spanning the gap. The CDR3 DNA reads as TGTGCCAGCAGTGCTTTTCAGGGGGGCGAGCAGTACTTC. Amino acid sequence: CASSAFQGGEQYF.

This chain's CDR3 is CASSLGAGNFSNYEQYF. Written as DNA, the CDR3 is TGTGCCAGCAGCTTAGGGGCCGGGAATTTTTCCAACTACGAGCAGTACTTC. The rearrangement joins TRBV11-2 to TRBJ2-7, with D possibly being TRBD2 (5 bases). From germline, CDR1 is SGHAT and CDR2 FQNNGV. The V and J ends lost 1 base and 3 bases respectively, with 19 bases between them. CDR3 length: 17 amino acids.

The gene calls are TRBV25-1 and TRBJ1-5; a weak D match, TRBD1 (6 bases). Germline CDR1 is MGHDK and CDR2 is SYGVNS. The CDR3 consists of 15 residues. V was shortened by 2 bases and J by 4 bases, with 12 bases between the two germline ends. The CDR3 nucleotides are TGTGCCAGCAGTGAAAGACAGGTTGGTAATCAGCCCCAGCATTTT. This codes for CASSERQVGNQPQHF. Full variable domain (outside the CDR3, taken from reference TRBV25-1 and TRBJ1-5): EADIYQTPRYLVIGTGKKITLECSQTMGHDKMYWYQQDPGMELHLIHYSYGVNSTEKGDLSSESTVSRIRTEHFPLTLESARPSHTSQYLCASSERQVGNQPQHFGDGTRLSIL.

With regard to this clonotype: The CDR3 carries no conserved terminal phenylalanine or tryptophan, so it likely arises from a read error. V usage is TRBV19 and J usage is TRBJ1-2, with D tentatively TRBD1 (5 bases). V gave up 7 bases and J gave up 1 base, with 16 bases separating them. Germline assignment: CDR1 LNHDA and CDR2 SQIVND (reference sequence). The CDR3 sequence is 15 residues long. The CDR3 DNA sequence: TGTGCCAGTATTGACATAAGGGACGATAACTATGGCTACACCCTC. Protein sequence: CASIDIRDDNYGYTL.

This clonotype was found a few times. The rearrangement links TRBV7-2 to TRBJ1-1; possible D gene TRBD1, 6 bases. CDR3 length: 15 residues. Germline assignment: CDR1 SGHTA and CDR2 FQGNSA. Trimming removed 6 bases at V and 4 bases at J, with 18 bases between. The CDR3 nucleotides read TGTGCCAGCAGTGGCTCCCTCCAGGGGTTCACTGAAGCTTTCTTT. This gives the protein CASSGSLQGFTEAFF.

This clonotype was recorded many times. V is TRBV7-2 and J is TRBJ1-1; D gene uncertain. The V gene lost 1 base and the J gene lost 2 bases, with 5 bases spanning the gap. The CDR3 is 13 residues long. Germline assignment: CDR1 SGHTA and CDR2 FQGNSA. The CDR3 is CASSLEANTEAFF. The CDR3 DNA is TGTGCCAGCAGCTTAGAGGCAAACACTGAAGCTTTCTTT.

This CDR3 is CASSMVEGGMQEKLFF. The CDR3 nucleotides read TGTGCCAGTAGTATGGTTGAGGGGGGCATGCAGGAAAAACTGTTTTTT. J is TRBJ1-4 and V is TRBV11-2, with D tentatively TRBD1 (6 bases). This CDR3 is 16 amino acids long. The V gene lost 9 bases and the J gene lost 8 bases, with 25 bases spanning the gap. Germline CDR1 and CDR2: SGHAT and FQNNGV.

In this sample, this clonotype turned up once. The rearrangement uses TRBV7-2 and TRBJ1-1; D unclear. The germline V and J ends were trimmed by 3 bases and 5 bases, with 34 bases remaining between them. This CDR3 contains 21 residues. Germline CDR1 is SGHTA and CDR2 is FQGNSA. This chain's CDR3 is CASSFRSSPYVPSGVWTEAFF. The CDR3 nucleotides read TGTGCCAGCAGCTTCCGAAGTAGTCCTTATGTCCCGTCTGGGGTCTGGACTGAAGCTTTCTTT.

There are many counts of this clonotype. The chain has TRBV29-1 and TRBJ1-2, with unresolved D. Germline assignment: CDR1 SQVTM and CDR2 ANQGSEA. V gave up 7 bases and J gave up 0 bases, with 6 bases separating them. The length of the CDR3 is 11 residues. DNA for the CDR3: TGCAGCGATCTCTCTAACTATGGCTACACCTTC. Encoded protein: CSDLSNYGYTF. Together with reference TRBV29-1 and TRBJ1-2, the CDR3 gives the full variable domain: SAVISQKPSRDICQRGTSLTIQCQVDSQVTMMFWYRQQPGQSLTLIATANQGSEATYESGFVIDKFPISRPNLTFSTLTVSNMSPEDSSIYLCSDLSNYGYTFGSGTRLTVV.

The V and J genes are TRBV20-1 and TRBJ2-5; D call uncertain. Germline V gene lookup returns CDR1 DFQATT and CDR2 SNEGSKA (reference sequence). The V end was cut by 6 bases, the J end by 2 bases, with 19 bases between. This CDR3 has 15 residues. The CDR3 loop reads CSAQTSTIYQETQYF. CDR3 nucleotides: TGCAGTGCCCAGACGTCTACTATTTATCAAGAGACCCAGTACTTC.

The chain links TRBV29-1 to TRBJ2-2; weak D call: TRBD1 (5 bases). V was clipped by 3 bases and J by 3 bases, with 5 bases between them. Per germline, CDR1 SQVTM and CDR2 ANQGSEA. The CDR3 runs to 12 residues. The CDR3 region is CSVETDTGELFF. DNA for the CDR3: TGCAGCGTTGAGACAGACACCGGGGAGCTGTTTTTT.

This chain links TRBV20-1 with TRBJ1-2; the D gene is possibly TRBD1 (5 bases). Germline V lookup: CDR1 DFQATT, CDR2 SNEGSKA (reference sequence). The CDR3 totals 14 residues. V was shortened by 6 bases and J by 4 bases, with 18 bases between the two germline ends. As DNA, the CDR3 is TGCAGTGCAACTACCAGGGTCCGGATCTATGGCTACACCTTC. This sequence encodes CSATTRVRIYGYTF.